This T cell receptor beta chain was sequenced during a study of OX40 agonist ivuxolimab in advanced cancers. For the study at large: Every 2 weeks, patients received ivuxolimab intravenously, dosed at 0.01 to 10 mg/kg.

This clone has a handful of counts. Per germline, CDR1 SGHRS and CDR2 YFSETQ. The CDR3 runs 15 residues. With V trimmed by 4 bases and J by 3 bases, 8 bases remained unmatched. Data came from immunoSEQ multiplex PCR; TCRdb stores just in-frame clones and leaves some out. The sample lists about 70,000 clones; about 92% were seen once. Source: CD4+ or CD8+ T cells sorted from blood, taken in a trial of the OX40 agonist ivuxolimab. The chain joins TRBV5-1 to TRBJ2-7; 9 bases fit TRBD1. The clonotype was recovered from an adult with an advanced solid tumor such as melanoma, head and neck, liver or kidney cancer. The CDR3 DNA sequence: TGCGCCAGCAGCGGACTACAGGGGGCGGTCTACGAGCAGTACTTC. Encoded protein: CASSGLQGAVYEQYF.